These 6 T cell receptor beta chains originate from one sample sequenced in a study of regulatory T cells in long-lasting Graves disease. Sample time point: persistent/refractory GD, antithyroid drugs over 5 years with positive TRAb. PBMC-extracted RNA yielded the TCR library. Construction of TCR beta libraries relied on iRepertoire HTBI primers and on Arm-PCR targeting CDR3 regions. TCRdb called the multiplex PCR reads again in MiXCR, with one record for every CDR3 protein. The profile shows over 300,000 distinct CDR3 sequences, around 20% of them singletons. The specimen comprised peripheral blood mononuclear cells (PBMCs), sampled when the disease was refractory, from a patient treated with antithyroid drugs. The receptors were sampled from a female donor with Graves disease.

This clonotype has just a few counts. This sequence joins TRBV20-1 and TRBJ1-1; D is uncertain. Trimming removed 4 bases at V and 1 base at J, with 7 bases between. The CDR3 has 12 amino acids. CDR1 is DFQATT and CDR2 is SNEGSKA in the germline V gene (reference sequence). The CDR3 nucleotides read TGCAGTGCTAAAATCACGAACACTGAAGCTTTCTTT. This gives the protein CSAKITNTEAFF.

This clonotype has at least ten counts. The chain links TRBV7-2 to TRBJ1-4; D uncertain. CDR3 size: 14 residues. The V and J ends lost 5 bases and 5 bases respectively, with 12 bases between them. The germline CDR1 and CDR2 sequences are SGHTA and FQGNSA. CDR3 bases: TGTGCCAGCAGCACTGACCCCCAAAATGAAAAACTGTTTTTT. It codes for CASSTDPQNEKLFF.

Ten or more counts support this clonotype. V gene TRBV28 combines with J gene TRBJ1-2; tentatively, D is TRBD1 (5 bases). V was clipped by 4 bases and J by 2 bases, with 11 bases between them. Germline loops: CDR1 MDHEN, CDR2 SYDVKM. The CDR3 length is 14 residues. The CDR3 loop reads CASSSDGANYGYTF. The CDR3 nucleotides are TGTGCCAGCAGTTCAGACGGGGCAAACTATGGCTACACCTTC.

About this clonotype itself: This may arise from a read error, as a much more abundant clone is one base away. Since the CDR3 does not end with the conserved phenylalanine or tryptophan, this likely comes from a read error. V is TRBV30 and J is TRBJ1-2; D is unclear. This CDR3 is built from 12 residues. The V gene's germline CDR1 is GTSNPN and CDR2 SVGIG (reference sequence). V gave up 0 bases and J gave up 7 bases, with 9 bases separating them. The CDR3 loop reads CAWSVQFFGYTS. Written as DNA, the CDR3 is TGTGCCTGGAGTGTACAGTTCTTTGGCTACACCTCC.

The V call is TRBV7-9, the J call TRBJ1-4; 9 bases match TRBD1. The J segment lost 5 bases and the V segment lost 5 bases, leaving 6 bases of the junction unmatched. The CDR3 contains 15 residues. The germline gives CDR1 SEHNR, CDR2 FQNEAQ (reference sequence). The CDR3 spells CASSAQQGANEKLFF. CDR3 coding DNA: TGTGCCAGCAGCGCCCAACAGGGGGCGAATGAAAAACTGTTTTTT.

This clonotype has ten or more counts. The chain joins TRBV20-1 to TRBJ2-7, with a weak D call TRBD1 (6 bases). The CDR3 runs 15 residues. The germline V gene has CDR1 DFQATT and CDR2 SNEGSKA (reference sequence). V was trimmed by 0 bases and J by 4 bases, leaving 16 bases between them. The CDR3 DNA follows: TGCAGTGCTAGAGATAAGTTCAGGGGATCATACGAGCAGTACTTC. As protein: CSARDKFRGSYEQYF.